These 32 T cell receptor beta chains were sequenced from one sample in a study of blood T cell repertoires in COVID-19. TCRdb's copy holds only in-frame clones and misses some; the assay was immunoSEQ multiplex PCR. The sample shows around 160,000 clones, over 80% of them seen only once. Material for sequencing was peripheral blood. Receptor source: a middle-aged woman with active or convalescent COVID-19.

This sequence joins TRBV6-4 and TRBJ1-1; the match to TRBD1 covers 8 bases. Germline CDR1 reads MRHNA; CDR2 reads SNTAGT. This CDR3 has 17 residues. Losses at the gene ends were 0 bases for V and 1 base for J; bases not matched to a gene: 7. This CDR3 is CASSDSTGVTRNTEAFF. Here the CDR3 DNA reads TGTGCCAGCAGTGACTCGACAGGGGTAACAAGGAACACTGAAGCTTTCTTT.

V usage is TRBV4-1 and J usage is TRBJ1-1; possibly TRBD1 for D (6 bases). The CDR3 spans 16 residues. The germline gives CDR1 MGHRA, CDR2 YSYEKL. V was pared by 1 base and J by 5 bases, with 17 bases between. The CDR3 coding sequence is TGCGCCAGCAGCCAAGCCCCGTCGGGGGGGCAGACTGAAGCTTTCTTT. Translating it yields CASSQAPSGGQTEAFF.

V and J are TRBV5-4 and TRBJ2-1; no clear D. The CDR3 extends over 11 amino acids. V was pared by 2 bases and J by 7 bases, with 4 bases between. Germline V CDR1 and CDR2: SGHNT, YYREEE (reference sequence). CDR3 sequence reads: CASSLENEQFF. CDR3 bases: TGTGCCAGCAGCTTAGAGAATGAGCAGTTCTTC.

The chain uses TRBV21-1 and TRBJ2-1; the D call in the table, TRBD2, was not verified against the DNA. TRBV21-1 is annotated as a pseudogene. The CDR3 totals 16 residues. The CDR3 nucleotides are TGTGCCAGCACCCCAGCCCGGGGTTTCTCCTACAATGAGCAGTTCTTC. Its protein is CASTPARGFSYNEQFF.

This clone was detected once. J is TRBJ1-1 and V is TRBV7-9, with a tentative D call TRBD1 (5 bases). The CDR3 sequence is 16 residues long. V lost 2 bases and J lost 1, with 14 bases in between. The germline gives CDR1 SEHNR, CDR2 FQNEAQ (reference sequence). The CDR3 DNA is TGTGCCAGCAGCTTAAGTAAGGGGATGGGGAACACTGAAGCTTTCTTT. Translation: CASSLSKGMGNTEAFF.

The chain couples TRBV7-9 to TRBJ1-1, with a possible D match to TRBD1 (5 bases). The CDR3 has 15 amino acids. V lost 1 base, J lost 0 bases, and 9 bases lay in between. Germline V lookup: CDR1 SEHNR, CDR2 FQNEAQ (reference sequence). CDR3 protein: CASSLEGLLNTEAFF. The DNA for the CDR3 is TGTGCCAGCAGCTTAGAGGGACTGTTGAACACTGAAGCTTTCTTT.

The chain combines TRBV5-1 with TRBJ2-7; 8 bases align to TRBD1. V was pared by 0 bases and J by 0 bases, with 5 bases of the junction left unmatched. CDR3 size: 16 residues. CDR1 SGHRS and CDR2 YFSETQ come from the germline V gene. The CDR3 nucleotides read TGCGCCAGCAGCTTGGCCGGGACAGGATCCTCCTACGAGCAGTACTTC. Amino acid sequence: CASSLAGTGSSYEQYF.

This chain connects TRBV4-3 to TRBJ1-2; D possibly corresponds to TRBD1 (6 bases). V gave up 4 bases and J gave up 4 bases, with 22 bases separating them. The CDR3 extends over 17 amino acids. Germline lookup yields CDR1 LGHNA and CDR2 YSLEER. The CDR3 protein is CASSRQDSGAGIYGYTF. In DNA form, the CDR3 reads TGCGCCAGCAGCCGGCAGGATTCAGGGGCCGGAATCTATGGCTACACCTTC.

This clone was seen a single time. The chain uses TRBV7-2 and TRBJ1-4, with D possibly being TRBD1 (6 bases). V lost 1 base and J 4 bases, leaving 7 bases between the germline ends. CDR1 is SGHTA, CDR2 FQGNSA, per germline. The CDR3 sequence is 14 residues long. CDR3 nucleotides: TGTGCCAGCAGCTTAGGGGGGCGTAATGAAAAACTGTTTTTT. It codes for CASSLGGRNEKLFF.

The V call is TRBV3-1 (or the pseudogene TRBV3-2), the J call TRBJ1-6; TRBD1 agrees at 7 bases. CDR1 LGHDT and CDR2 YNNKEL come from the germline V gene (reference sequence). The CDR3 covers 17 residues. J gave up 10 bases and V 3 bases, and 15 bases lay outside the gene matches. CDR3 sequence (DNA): TGTGCCAGCAGCCAGCCAACTTGTGCCAGGGGGGTGTCACCCCTCCACTTT. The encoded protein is CASSQPTCARGVSPLHF.

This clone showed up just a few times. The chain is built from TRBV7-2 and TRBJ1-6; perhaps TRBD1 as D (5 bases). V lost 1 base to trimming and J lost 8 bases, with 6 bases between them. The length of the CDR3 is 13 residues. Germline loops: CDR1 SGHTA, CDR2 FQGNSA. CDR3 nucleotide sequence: TGTGCCAGCAGCTTAGGCAGGGATTCACCCCTCCACTTT. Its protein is CASSLGRDSPLHF.

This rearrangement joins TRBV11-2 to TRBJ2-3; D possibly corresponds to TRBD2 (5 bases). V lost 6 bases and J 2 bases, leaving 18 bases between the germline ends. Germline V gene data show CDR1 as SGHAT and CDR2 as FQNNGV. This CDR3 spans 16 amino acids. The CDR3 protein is CASSLRLNPNTDTQYF. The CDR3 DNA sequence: TGTGCCAGCAGTTTGAGACTAAATCCGAACACAGATACGCAGTATTTT.

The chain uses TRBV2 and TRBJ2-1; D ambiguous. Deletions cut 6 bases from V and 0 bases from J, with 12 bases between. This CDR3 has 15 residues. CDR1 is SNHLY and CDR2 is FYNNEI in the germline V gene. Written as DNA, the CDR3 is TGTGCCAGCAGAACCAGTGCCAGCTCCTACAATGAGCAGTTCTTC. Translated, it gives CASRTSASSYNEQFF. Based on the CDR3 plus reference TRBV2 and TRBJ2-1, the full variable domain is EPEVTQTPSHQVTQMGQEVILRCVPISNHLYFYWYRQILGQKVEFLVSFYNNEISEKSEIFDDQFSVERPDGSNFTLKIRSTKLEDSAMYFCASRTSASSYNEQFFGPGTRLTVL.

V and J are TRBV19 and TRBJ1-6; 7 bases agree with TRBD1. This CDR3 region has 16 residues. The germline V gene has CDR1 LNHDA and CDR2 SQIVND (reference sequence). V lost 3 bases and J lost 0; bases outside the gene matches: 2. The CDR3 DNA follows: TGTGCCAGTAGTATGTGGGACAGCTCCTATAATTCACCCCTCCACTTT. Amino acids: CASSMWDSSYNSPLHF.

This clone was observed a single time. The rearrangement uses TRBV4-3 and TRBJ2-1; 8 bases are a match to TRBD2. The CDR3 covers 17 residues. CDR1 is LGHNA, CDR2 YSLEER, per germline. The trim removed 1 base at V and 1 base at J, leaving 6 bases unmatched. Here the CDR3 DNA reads TGCGCCAGCAGCCAAGGGGTGGCTAGCGGGTCCTACAATGAGCAGTTCTTC. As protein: CASSQGVASGSYNEQFF.

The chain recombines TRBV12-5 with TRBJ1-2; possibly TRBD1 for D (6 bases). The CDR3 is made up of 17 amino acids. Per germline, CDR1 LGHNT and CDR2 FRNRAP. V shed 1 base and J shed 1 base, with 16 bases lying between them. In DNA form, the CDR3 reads TGTGCTAGTGGTTTGGACGCGCCGGGGGGCCATAACTATGGCTACACCTTC. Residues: CASGLDAPGGHNYGYTF.

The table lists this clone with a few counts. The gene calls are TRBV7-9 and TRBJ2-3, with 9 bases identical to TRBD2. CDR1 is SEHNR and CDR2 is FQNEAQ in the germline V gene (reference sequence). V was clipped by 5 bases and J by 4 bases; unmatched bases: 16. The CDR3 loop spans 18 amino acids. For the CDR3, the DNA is TGTGCCAGCAGCCTCGGGGGGGCGCGCGGGAGGGGCGCAGATACGCAGTATTTT. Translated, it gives CASSLGGARGRGADTQYF.

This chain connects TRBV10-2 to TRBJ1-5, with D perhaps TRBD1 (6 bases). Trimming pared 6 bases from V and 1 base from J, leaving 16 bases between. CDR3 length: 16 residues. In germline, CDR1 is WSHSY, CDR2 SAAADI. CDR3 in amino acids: CASRTGQEVSNQPQHF. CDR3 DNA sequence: TGCGCCAGCAGGACAGGCCAGGAGGTGAGCAATCAGCCCCAGCATTTT.

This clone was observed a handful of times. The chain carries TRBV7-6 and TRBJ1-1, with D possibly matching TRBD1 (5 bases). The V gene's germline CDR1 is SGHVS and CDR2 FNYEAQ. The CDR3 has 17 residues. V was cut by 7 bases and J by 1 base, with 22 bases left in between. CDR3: CASKRLKLAGENTEAFF. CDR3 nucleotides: TGTGCCAGCAAAAGACTCAAACTGGCGGGGGAGAACACTGAAGCTTTCTTT.

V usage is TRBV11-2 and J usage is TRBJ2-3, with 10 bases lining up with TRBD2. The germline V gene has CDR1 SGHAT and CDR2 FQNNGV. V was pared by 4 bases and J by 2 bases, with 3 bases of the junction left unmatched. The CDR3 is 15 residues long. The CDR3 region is CASSWTSGLTDTQYF. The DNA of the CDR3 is TGTGCCAGCAGCTGGACTAGCGGCCTCACAGATACGCAGTATTTT.

The CDR3: CASSPGQGARGYTF. DNA for the CDR3: TGTGCCAGCAGCCCAGGACAGGGGGCGCGAGGCTACACCTTC. The chain couples TRBV7-2 to TRBJ1-2; 11 bases are a match to TRBD1. The CDR3 spans 14 residues. Unmatched junction bases numbered 7, after V lost 5 bases and J lost 8 bases. Germline CDR1 SGHTA, CDR2 FQGNSA.

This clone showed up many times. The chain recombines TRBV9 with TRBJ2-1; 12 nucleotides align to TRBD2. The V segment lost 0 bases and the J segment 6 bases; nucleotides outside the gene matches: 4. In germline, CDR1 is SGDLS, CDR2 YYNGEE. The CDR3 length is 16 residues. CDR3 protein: CASSVGPSGRANEQFF. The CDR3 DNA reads TGTGCCAGCAGCGTAGGCCCTAGCGGGAGGGCCAATGAGCAGTTCTTC.

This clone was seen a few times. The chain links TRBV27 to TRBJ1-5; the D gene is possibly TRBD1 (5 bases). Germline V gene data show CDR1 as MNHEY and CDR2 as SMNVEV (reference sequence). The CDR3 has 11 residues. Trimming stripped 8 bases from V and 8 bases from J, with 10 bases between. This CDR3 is CASYLREPQHF. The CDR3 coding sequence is TGTGCCAGCTACCTCAGGGAGCCCCAGCATTTT.

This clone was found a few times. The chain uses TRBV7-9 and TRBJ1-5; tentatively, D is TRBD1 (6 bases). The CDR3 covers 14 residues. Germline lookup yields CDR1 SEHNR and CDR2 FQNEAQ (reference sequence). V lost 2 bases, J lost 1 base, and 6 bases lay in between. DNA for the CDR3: TGTGCCAGCAGCTTAAGGGGGAGCAATCAGCCCCAGCATTTT. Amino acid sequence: CASSLRGSNQPQHF.

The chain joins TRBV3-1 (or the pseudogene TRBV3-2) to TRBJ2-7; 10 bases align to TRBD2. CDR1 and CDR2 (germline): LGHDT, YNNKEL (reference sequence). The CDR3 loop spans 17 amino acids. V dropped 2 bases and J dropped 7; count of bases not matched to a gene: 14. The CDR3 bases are TGTGCCAGCAGCCAACCCTTAGCGGGAGGCAGAGTAGGTGAGCAGTACTTC. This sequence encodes CASSQPLAGGRVGEQYF.

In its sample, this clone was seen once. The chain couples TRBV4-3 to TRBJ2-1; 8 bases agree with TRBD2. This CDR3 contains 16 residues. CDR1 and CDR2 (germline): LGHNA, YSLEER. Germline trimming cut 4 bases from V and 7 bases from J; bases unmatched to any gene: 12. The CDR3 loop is CASSPQGLALGNEQFF. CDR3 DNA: TGCGCCAGCAGCCCCCAAGGACTAGCCCTGGGGAATGAGCAGTTCTTC.

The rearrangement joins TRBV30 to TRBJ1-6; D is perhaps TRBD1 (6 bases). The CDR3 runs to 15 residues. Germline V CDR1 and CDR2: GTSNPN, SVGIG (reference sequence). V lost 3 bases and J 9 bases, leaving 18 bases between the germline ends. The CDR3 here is CAWRGRGQQFSPLHF. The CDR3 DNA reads TGTGCCTGGAGGGGGCGAGGACAGCAATTTTCACCCCTCCACTTT. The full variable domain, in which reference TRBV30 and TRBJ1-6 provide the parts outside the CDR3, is SQTIHQWPATLVQPVGSPLSLECTVEGTSNPNLYWYRQAAGRGLQLLFYSVGIGQISSEVPQNLSASRPQDRQFILSSKKLLLSDSGFYLCAWRGRGQQFSPLHFGNGTRLTVT.

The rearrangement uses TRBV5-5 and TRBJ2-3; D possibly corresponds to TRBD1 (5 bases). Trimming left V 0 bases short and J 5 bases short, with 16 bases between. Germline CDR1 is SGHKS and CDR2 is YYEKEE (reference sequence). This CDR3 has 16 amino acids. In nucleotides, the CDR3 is TGTGCCAGCAGCTTGGCCTTTCAGGGTTTTCAAGATACGCAGTATTTT. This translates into CASSLAFQGFQDTQYF.

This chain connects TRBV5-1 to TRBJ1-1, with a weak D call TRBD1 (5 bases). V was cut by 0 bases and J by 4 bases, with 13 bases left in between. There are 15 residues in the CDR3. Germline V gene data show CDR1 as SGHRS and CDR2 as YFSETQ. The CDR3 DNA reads TGCGCCAGCAGCTTGGCTCCCGGGGGGGGCACTGAAGCTTTCTTT. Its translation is CASSLAPGGGTEAFF.

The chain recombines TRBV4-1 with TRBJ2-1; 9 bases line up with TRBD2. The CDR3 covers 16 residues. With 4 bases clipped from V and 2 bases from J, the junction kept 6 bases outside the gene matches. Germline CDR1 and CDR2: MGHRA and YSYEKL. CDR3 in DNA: TGCGCCAGCAGCCGATTAGCGGGGGTGCCCTACAATGAGCAGTTCTTC. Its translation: CASSRLAGVPYNEQFF.

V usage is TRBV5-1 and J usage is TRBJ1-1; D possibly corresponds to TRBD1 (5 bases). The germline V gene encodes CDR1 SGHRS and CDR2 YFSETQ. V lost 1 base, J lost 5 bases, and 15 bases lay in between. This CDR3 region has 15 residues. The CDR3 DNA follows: TGCGCCAGCAGCTTGAGGTGGGGGGAAAGGACTGAAGCTTTCTTT. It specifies CASSLRWGERTEAFF.

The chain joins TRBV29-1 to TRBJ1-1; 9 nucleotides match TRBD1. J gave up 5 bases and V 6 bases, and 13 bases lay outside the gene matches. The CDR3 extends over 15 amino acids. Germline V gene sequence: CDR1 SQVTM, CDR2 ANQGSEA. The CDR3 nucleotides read TGCAGCGTCGAGGCACCGGGACAGGGTAAGACTGAAGCTTTCTTT. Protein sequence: CSVEAPGQGKTEAFF.